This entry is about one TCR beta chain. The data derive from a study of blood T cell repertoires in COVID-19. Study context: Collection of acute and convalescent COVID-19 samples took place in the United States, Italy and Spain. T cells, B-cell-depleted T cells, or PBMCs supplied cDNA or gDNA.

V shed 5 bases and J shed 2 bases, with 8 bases lying between them. The germline gives CDR1 LGHNA, CDR2 YNFKEQ. This CDR3 contains 13 residues. How the authors handled the data: Amplification of reference gene primers provided the estimated nucleated cell counts. Data came from immunoSEQ multiplex PCR; TCRdb stores just in-frame clones and leaves some out. The V and J calls and clone size were taken over from that table, and D and trimming were inferred from the DNA. The table has around 450,000 clones, approximately 90% seen once; the top ten hold 4% to 4.5%. The chain combines TRBV4-2 with TRBJ2-3; D call uncertain. The clonotype originates from a woman under 40 with acute or convalescent COVID-19. The sample was peripheral blood. The CDR3 sequence is CASSLEATDTQYF. The CDR3 DNA reads as TGTGCCAGCAGCTTAGAGGCCACAGATACGCAGTATTTT.